This TCR beta chain emerged from a study of human T cells and chemical hapten exposure. Study information: After 6 days, upper back 0.01% DPC patch tests were scored.

Attachment of unique molecular identifiers to individual cDNA molecules was performed in the library. Using its own MiXCR run on the RACE reads, TCRdb lists one record per CDR3 protein. The sample carries approximately 97,000 distinct CDR3 sequences, 25% to 30% recorded once. General observations from the study: In comparison with controls, expanded TCRs gave rise to a significantly larger number of large CDR3 similarity clusters.

Regarding this clonotype: Its antigen is undetermined.

Time point defined: patch test 3, about 24 weeks after DPC sensitization. Treatment specified: therapeutic diphenylcyclopropenone sensitization with weekly scalp DPC. Ahead of each patch test application, blood was drawn. The CDR3 consists of 15 residues. Trimming cost V 6 bases and J 7 bases; bases outside gene matches: 12. V usage is TRBV12-3 or TRBV12-4 and J usage is TRBJ1-5, with 7 bases matching TRBD1. This TCR came from a man aged 35 to 55 with alopecia areata. Some clones in this sample may be carry-over from other donors' samples. Sequenced here: whole blood, sampled in connection with sensitization to the hapten diphenylcyclopropenone (DPC). For the CDR3, the DNA is TGTGCCAGCAGGCAATCCGGGACAGTGGGGCAGCCCCAGCATTTT. Its translation is CASRQSGTVGQPQHF.